This record looks at one T cell receptor beta chain sequence and its context. What it binds is not known. The donors gave bone marrow, and they were healthy. Investigators did not record CMV serostatus for this donor. These data are taken from a study of cytomegalovirus exposure and HLA in healthy donors. The study's findings and limits: The listing of 150 to 200 TCR beta chains classed them as cytomegalovirus-associated.

V lost 4 bases and J lost 3; bases outside the gene matches: 16. Germline values: CDR1 SNHLY, CDR2 FYNNEI. The CDR3 length is 19 residues. It was with 60 Vbeta and 13 Jbeta primers that the PCR ran. Sequenced by immunoSEQ multiplex PCR; TCRdb stores in-frame clones only, minus some. The sample shows 85,000 to 100,000 clones, around 80% of them seen only once. This sequence was found in a human donor in good health. The J gene is TRBJ2-1, the V gene TRBV2, with 9 bases fitting TRBD1. Sequencing was performed on PBMCs. This CDR3 is CASSVTNRGPLRNYNEQFF. In DNA form, the CDR3 reads TGTGCCAGCAGTGTTACGAACAGGGGGCCACTACGTAACTACAATGAGCAGTTCTTC.